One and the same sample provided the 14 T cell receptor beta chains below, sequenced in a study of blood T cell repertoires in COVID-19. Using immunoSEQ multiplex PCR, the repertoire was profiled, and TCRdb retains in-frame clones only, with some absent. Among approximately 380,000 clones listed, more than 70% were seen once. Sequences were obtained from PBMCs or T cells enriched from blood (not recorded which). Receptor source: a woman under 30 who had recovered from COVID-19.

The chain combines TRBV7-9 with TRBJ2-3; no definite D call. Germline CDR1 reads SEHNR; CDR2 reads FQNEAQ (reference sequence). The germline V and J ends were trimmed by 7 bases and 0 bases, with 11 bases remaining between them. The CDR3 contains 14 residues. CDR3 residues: CASTLYSSTDTQYF. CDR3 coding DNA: TGTGCCAGCACTCTGTACTCTAGCACAGATACGCAGTATTTT.

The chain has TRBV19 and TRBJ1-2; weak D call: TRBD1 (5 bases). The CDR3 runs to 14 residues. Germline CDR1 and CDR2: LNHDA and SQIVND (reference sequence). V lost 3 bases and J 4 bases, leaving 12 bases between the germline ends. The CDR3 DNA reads TGTGCCAGTAGTATCCAGGGAATAACCTATGGCTACACCTTC. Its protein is CASSIQGITYGYTF.

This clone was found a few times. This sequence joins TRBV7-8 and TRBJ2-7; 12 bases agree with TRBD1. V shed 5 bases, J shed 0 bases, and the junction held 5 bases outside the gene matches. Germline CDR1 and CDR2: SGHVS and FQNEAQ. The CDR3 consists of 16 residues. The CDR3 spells CASSLGGQGASYEQYF. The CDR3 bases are TGTGCCAGCAGCCTAGGGGGACAGGGGGCCTCCTACGAGCAGTACTTC.

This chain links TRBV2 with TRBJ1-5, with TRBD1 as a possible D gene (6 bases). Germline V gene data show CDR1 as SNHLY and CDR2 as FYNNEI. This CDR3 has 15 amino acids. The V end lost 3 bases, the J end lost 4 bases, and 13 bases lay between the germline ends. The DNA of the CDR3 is TGTGCCAGCAGTGATAGTAGGGGGGGAAATCAGCCCCAGCATTTT. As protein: CASSDSRGGNQPQHF.

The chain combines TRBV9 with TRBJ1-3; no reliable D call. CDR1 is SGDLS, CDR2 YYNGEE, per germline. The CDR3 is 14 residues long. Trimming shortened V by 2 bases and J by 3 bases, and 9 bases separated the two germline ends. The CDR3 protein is CASSVGPDGNTIYF. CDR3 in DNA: TGTGCCAGCAGCGTTGGCCCAGATGGAAACACCATATATTTT.

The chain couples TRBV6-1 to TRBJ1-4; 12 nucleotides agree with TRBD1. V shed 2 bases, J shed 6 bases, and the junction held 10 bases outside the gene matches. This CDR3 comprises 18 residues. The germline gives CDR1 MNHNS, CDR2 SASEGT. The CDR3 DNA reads TGTGCCAGCAGTGAATGGGACAGGGGGCCTAAGTCGGATGAAAAACTGTTTTTT. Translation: CASSEWDRGPKSDEKLFF.

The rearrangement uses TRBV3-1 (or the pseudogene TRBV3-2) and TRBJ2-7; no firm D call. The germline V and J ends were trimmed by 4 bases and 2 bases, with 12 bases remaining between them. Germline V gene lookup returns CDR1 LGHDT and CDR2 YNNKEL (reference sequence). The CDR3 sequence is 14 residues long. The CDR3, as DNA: TGTGCCAGCAGCCCCCTTGGTTTAGCCTACGAGCAGTACTTC. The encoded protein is CASSPLGLAYEQYF.

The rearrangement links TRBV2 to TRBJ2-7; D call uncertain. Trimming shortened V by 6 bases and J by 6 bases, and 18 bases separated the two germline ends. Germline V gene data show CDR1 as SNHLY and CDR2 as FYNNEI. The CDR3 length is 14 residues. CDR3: CASSGPIGYSEQYF. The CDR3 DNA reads TGTGCCAGCAGCGGTCCCATCGGGTATTCCGAGCAGTACTTC.

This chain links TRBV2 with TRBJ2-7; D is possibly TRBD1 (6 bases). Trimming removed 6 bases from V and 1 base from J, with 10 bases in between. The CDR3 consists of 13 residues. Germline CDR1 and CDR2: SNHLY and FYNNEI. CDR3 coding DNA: TGTGCCAGCAGAGGACAGAGTTCCTACGAGCAGTACTTC. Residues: CASRGQSSYEQYF.

The CDR3 protein is CASSWGQGGGEAFF. CDR3 nucleotide sequence: TGCGCCAGCAGCTGGGGACAGGGGGGCGGTGAAGCTTTCTTT. V usage is TRBV5-1 and J usage is TRBJ1-1; 11 nucleotides align to TRBD1. This CDR3 has 14 amino acids. Germline lookup yields CDR1 SGHRS and CDR2 YFSETQ. V lost 3 bases to trimming and J lost 7 bases; unmatched junction nucleotides: 5.

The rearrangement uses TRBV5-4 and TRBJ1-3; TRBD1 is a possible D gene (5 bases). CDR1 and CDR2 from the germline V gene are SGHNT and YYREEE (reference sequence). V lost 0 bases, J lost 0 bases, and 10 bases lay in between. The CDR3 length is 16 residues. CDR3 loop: CASSLGQLFSGNTIYF. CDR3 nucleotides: TGTGCCAGCAGCTTGGGACAGCTTTTCTCTGGAAACACCATATATTTT.

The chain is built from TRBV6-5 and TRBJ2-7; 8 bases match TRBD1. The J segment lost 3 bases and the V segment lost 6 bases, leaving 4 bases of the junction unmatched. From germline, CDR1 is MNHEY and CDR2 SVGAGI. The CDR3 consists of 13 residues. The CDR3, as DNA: TGTGCCAGCAGCCGCGGACAGGGCTACGAGCAGTACTTC. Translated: CASSRGQGYEQYF.

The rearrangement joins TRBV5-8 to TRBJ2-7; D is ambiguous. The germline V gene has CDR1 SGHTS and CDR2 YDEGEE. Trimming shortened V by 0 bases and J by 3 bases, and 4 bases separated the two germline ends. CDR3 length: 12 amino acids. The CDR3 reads CASSLVVYEQYF. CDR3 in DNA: TGTGCCAGCAGCTTGGTAGTCTACGAGCAGTACTTC. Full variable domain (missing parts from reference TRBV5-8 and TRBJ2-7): EAGVTQSPTHLIKTRGQQATLRCSPISGHTSVYWYQQALGLGLQFLLWYDEGEERNRGNFPPRFSGRQFPNYSSELNVNALELEDSALYLCASSLVVYEQYFGPGTRLTVT.

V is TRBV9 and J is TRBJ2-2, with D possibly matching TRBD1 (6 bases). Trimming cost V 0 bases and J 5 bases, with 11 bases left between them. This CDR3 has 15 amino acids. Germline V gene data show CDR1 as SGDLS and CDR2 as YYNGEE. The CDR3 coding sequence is TGTGCCAGCAGCGTAGGAGGGACATATACCGGGGAGCTGTTTTTT. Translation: CASSVGGTYTGELFF.